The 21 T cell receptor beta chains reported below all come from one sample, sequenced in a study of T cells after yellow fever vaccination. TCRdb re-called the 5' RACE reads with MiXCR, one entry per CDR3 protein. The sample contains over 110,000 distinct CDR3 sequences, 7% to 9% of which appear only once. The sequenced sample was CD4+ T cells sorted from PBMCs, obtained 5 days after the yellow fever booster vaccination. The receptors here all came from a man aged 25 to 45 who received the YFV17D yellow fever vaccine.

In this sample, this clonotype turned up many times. The CDR3 protein is CASTNRGNVDEQFF. The CDR3 coding sequence is TGTGCCAGCACCAACCGGGGTAATGTCGATGAGCAGTTCTTC. The rearrangement uses TRBV7-6 and TRBJ2-1; perhaps TRBD2 as D (5 bases). The V gene lost 7 bases and the J gene lost 8 bases, with 18 bases spanning the gap. Germline V gene lookup returns CDR1 SGHVS and CDR2 FNYEAQ. The CDR3 is 14 residues long.

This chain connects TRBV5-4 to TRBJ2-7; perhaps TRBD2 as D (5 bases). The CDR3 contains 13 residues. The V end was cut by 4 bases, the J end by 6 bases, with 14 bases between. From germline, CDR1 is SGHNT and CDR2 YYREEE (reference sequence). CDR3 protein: CASSKLETAEQYF. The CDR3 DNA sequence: TGTGCCAGCAGCAAACTAGAAACAGCCGAGCAGTACTTC.

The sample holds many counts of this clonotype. CDR3 DNA: TGTGCCAGCAGATTCTGGTCGGGGACCGACAATGAGCAGTTCTTC. Translation gives CASRFWSGTDNEQFF. V and J are TRBV2 and TRBJ2-1; D possibly matches TRBD1 or TRBD2 (5 bases each). The CDR3 length is 15 residues. Trimming stripped 6 bases from V and 5 bases from J, with 17 bases between. Germline V lookup: CDR1 SNHLY, CDR2 FYNNEI.

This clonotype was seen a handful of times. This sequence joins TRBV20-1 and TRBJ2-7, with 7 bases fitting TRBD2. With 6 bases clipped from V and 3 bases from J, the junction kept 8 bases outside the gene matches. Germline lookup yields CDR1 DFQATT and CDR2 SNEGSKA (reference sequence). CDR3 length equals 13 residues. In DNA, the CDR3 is TGCAGTGCCTCCCAAGGGGAGGGCTACGAGCAGTACTTC. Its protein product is CSASQGEGYEQYF.

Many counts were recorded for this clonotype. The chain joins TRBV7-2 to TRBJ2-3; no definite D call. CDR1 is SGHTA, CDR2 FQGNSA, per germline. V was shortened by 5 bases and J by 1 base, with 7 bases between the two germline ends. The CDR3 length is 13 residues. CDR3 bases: TGTGCCAGCAGCCCCTCTCGCACAGATACGCAGTATTTT. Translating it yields CASSPSRTDTQYF.

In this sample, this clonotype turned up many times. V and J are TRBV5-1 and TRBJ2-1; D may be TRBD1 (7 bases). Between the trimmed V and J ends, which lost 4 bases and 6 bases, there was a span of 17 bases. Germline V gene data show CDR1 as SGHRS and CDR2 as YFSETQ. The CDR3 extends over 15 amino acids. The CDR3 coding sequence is TGCGCCAGCAGCCCCCTCAGGGGGGAGTCCAATGAGCAGTTCTTC. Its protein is CASSPLRGESNEQFF.

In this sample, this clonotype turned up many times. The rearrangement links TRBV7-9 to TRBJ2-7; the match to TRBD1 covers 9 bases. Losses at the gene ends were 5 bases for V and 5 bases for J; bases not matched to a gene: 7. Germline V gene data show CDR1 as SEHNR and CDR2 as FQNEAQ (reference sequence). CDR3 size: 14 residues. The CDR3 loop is CASSPDRGRDEQYF. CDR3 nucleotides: TGTGCCAGCAGCCCGGACAGGGGCAGGGACGAGCAGTACTTC.

The CDR3 region is CASSILAGVYEQYF. The CDR3 DNA reads as TGTGCCAGTAGTATACTAGCGGGAGTCTACGAGCAGTACTTC. The chain links TRBV19 to TRBJ2-7; TRBD2 matches 10 bases. V trimming: 2 bases; J trimming: 3 bases; junction bases outside the gene matches: 1. Germline assignment: CDR1 LNHDA and CDR2 SQIVND (reference sequence). This CDR3 is 14 amino acids long.

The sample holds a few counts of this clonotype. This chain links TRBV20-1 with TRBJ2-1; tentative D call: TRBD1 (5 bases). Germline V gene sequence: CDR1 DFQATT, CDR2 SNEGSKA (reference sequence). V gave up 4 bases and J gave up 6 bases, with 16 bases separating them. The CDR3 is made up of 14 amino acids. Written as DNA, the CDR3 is TGCAGTGCTATCAGACAGAGTTCGAGCAATGAGCAGTTCTTC. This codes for CSAIRQSSSNEQFF.

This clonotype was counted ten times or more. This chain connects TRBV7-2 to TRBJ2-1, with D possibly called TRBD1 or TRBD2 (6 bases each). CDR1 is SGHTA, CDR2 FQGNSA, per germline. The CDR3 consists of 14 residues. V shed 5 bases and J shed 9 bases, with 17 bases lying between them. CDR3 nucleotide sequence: TGTGCCAGCAGCGTAGGCGGGACACAACTTGAGCAGTTCTTC. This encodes CASSVGGTQLEQFF.

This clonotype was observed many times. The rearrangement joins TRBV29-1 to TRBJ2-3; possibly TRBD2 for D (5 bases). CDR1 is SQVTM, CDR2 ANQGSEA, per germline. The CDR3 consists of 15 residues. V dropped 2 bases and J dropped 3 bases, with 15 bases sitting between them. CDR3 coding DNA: TGCAGCGTTGAACCAACCCGCGGCGGGACAGATACGCAGTATTTT. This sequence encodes CSVEPTRGGTDTQYF.

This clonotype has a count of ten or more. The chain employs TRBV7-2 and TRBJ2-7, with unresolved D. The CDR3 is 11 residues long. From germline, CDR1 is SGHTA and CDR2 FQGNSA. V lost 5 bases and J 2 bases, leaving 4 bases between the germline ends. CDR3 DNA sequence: TGTGCCAGCAGCCTTACCTACGAGCAGTACTTC. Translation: CASSLTYEQYF.

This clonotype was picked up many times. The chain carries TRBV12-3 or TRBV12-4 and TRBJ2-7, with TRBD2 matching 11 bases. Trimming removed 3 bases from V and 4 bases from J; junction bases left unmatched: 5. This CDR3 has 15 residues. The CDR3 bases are TGTGCCAGCAGTTTTACTAGCGGGAGTAAGTACGAGCAGTACTTC. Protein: CASSFTSGSKYEQYF.

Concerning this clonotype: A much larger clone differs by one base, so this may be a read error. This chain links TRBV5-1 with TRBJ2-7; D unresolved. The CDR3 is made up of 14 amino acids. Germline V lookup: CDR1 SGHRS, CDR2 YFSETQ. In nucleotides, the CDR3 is TGCGCCAACAGCTTGGCAGCCACCTCCTACGAGCAGTACTTC. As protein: CANSLAATSYEQYF.

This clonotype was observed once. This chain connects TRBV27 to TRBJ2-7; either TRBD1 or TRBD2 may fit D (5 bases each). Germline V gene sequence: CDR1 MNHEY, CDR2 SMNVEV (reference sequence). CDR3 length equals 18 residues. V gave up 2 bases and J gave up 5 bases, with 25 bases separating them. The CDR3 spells CASSLIRAWGPPRHEQYF. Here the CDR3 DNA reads TGTGCCAGCAGTTTAATCCGCGCGTGGGGACCGCCTCGCCACGAGCAGTACTTC.

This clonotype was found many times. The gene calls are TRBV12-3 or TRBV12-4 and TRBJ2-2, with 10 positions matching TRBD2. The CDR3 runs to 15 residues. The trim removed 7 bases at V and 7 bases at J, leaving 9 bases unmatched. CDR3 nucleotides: TGTGCCAGCATGAGCGGGAGGGCCGTCAGCGGGGAGCTGTTTTTT. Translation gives CASMSGRAVSGELFF.

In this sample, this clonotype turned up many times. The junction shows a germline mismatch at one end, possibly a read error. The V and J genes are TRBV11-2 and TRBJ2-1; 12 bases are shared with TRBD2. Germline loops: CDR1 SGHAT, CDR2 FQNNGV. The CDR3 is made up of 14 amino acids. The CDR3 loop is CASSLDSTSGSRIF. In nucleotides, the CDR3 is TGTGCCAGCAGCTTAGATTCGACTAGCGGGAGCCGGATCTTC.

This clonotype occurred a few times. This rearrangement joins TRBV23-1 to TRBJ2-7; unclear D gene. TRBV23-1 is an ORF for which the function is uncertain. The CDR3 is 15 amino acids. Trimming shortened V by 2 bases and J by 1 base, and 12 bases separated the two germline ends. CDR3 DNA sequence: TGCGCCAGCAGTCAACCCGCCGTGGGGTCCTACGAGCAGTACTTC. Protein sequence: CASSQPAVGSYEQYF.

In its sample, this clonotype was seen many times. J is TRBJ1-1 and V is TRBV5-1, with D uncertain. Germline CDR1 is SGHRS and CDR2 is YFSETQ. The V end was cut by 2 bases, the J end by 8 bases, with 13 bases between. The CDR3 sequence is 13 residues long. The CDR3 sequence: CASSFRERVEAFF. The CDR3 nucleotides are TGCGCCAGCAGCTTTAGAGAGAGGGTAGAAGCTTTCTTT.

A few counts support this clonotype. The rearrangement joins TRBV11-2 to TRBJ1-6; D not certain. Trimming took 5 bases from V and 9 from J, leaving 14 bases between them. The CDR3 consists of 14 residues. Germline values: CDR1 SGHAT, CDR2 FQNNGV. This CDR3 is CASSPTGFGSPLHF. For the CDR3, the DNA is TGTGCCAGCAGCCCTACCGGGTTTGGTTCACCCCTCCACTTT. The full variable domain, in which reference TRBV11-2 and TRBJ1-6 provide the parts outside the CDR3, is EAGVAQSPRYKIIEKRQSVAFWCNPISGHATLYWYQQILGQGPKLLIQFQNNGVVDDSQLPKDRFSAERLKGVDSTLKIQPAKLEDSAVYLCASSPTGFGSPLHFGNGTRLTVT.

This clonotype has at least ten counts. DNA of the CDR3: TGCGCCAGCAGCTTGGATGGCGGGAGCTCCTACGAGCAGTACTTC. Translating gives CASSLDGGSSYEQYF. The chain employs TRBV5-1 and TRBJ2-7; TRBD2 matches 7 bases. CDR1 and CDR2 (germline): SGHRS, YFSETQ. This CDR3 has 15 residues. The V segment lost 0 bases and the J segment 0 bases; nucleotides outside the gene matches: 3.